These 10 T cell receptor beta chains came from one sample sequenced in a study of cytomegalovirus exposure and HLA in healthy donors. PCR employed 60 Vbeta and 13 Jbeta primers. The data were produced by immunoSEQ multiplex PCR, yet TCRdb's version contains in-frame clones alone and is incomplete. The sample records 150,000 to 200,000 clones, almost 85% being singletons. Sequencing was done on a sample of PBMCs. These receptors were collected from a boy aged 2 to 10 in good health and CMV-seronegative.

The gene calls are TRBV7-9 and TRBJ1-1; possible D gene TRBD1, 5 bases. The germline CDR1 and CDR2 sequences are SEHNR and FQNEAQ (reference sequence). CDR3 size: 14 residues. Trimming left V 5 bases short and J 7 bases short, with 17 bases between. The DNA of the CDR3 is TGTGCCAGCAGCCCCCGAGGAGGGGCCCATGAAGCTTTCTTT. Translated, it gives CASSPRGGAHEAFF.

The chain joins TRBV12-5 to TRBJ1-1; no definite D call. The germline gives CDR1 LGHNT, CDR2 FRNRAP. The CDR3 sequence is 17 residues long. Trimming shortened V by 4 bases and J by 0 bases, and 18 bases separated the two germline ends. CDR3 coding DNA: TGTGCTAGTGGTTCTCGTGGGAGGTCGGGTATGAACACTGAAGCTTTCTTT. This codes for CASGSRGRSGMNTEAFF.

In nucleotides, the CDR3 is TGTGCCAGCAGCTTCTACAGGGGGCTTGGAAACACCATATATTTT. Its translation: CASSFYRGLGNTIYF. The chain recombines TRBV7-9 with TRBJ1-3; 9 nucleotides align to TRBD1. This CDR3 spans 15 amino acids. The J segment lost 3 bases and the V segment lost 3 bases, leaving 3 bases of the junction unmatched. CDR1 and CDR2 from the germline V gene are SEHNR and FQNEAQ (reference sequence).

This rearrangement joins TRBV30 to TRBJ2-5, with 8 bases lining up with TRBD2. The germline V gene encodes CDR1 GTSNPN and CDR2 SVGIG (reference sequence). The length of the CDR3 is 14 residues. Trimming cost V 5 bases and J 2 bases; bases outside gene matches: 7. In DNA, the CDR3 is TGTGCCTGGGGACTAGCCCCCCCACAAGAGACCCAGTACTTC. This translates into CAWGLAPPQETQYF.

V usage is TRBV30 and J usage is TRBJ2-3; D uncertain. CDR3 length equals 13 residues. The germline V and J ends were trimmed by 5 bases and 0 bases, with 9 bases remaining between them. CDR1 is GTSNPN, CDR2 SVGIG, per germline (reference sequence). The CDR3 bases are TGTGCCTGGCGACAAGCTAGCACAGATACGCAGTATTTT. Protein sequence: CAWRQASTDTQYF. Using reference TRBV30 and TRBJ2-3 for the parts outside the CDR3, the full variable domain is SQTIHQWPATLVQPVGSPLSLECTVEGTSNPNLYWYRQAAGRGLQLLFYSVGIGQISSEVPQNLSASRPQDRQFILSSKKLLLSDSGFYLCAWRQASTDTQYFGPGTRLTVL.

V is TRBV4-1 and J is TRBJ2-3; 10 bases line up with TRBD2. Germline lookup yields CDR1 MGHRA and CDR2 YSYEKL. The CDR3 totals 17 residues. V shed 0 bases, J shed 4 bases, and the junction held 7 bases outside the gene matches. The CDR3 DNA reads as TGCGCCAGCAGCCAAGATAGGCCTAGCGGGAGCGCAGATACGCAGTATTTT. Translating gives CASSQDRPSGSADTQYF.

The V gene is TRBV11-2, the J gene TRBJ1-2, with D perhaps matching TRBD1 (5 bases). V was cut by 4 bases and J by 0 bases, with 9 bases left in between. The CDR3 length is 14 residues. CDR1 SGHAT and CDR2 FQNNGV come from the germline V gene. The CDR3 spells CASSWAGTNYGYTF. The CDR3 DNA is TGTGCCAGCAGCTGGGCAGGGACTAACTATGGCTACACCTTC.

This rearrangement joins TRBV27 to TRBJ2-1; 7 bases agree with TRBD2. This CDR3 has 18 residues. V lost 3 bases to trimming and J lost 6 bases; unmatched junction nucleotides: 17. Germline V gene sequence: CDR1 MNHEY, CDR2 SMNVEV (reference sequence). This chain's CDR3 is CASSFVLADQGRGNEQFF. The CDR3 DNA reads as TGTGCCAGCAGTTTTGTTCTAGCGGATCAAGGGAGGGGCAATGAGCAGTTCTTC.

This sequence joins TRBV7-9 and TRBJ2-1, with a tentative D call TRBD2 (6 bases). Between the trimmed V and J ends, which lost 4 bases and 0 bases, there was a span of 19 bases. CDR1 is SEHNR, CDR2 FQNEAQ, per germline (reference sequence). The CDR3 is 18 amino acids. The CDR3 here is CASSSIRTTTVSYNEQFF. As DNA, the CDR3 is TGTGCCAGCAGCTCGATTAGGACTACTACAGTCTCCTACAATGAGCAGTTCTTC.

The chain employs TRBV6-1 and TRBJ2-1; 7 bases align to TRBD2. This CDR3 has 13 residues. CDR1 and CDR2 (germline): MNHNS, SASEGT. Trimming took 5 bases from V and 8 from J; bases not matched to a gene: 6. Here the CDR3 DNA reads TGTGCCAGCAGTAGCGGGAACGGCGATGAGCAGTTCTTC. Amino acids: CASSSGNGDEQFF.